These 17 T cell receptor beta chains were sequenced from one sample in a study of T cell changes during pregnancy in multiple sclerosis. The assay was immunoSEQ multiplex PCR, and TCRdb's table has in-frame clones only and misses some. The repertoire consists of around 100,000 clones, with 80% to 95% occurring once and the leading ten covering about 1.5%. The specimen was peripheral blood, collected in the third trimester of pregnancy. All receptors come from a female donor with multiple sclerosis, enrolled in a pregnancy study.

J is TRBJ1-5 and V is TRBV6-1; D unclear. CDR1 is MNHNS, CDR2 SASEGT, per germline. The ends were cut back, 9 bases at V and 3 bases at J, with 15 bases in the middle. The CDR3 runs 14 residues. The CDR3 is CASTSGFINQPQHF. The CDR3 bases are TGTGCCAGTACAAGCGGATTTATCAATCAGCCCCAGCATTTT.

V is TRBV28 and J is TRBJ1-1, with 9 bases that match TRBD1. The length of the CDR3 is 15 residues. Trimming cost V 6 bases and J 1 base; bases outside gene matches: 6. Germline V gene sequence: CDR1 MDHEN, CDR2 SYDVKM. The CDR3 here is CASRKQGAGNTEAFF. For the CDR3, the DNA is TGTGCCAGCAGAAAACAGGGGGCTGGGAACACTGAAGCTTTCTTT.

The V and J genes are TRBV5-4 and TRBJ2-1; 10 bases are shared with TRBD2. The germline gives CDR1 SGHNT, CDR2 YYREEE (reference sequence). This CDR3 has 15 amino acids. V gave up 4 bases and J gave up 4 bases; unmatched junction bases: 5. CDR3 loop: CASSSGLAVYNEQFF. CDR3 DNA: TGTGCCAGCAGCAGCGGACTAGCGGTATACAATGAGCAGTTCTTC.

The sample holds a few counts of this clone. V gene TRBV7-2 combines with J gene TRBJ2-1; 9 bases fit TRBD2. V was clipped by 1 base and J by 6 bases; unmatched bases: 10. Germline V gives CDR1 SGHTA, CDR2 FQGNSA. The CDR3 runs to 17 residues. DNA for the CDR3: TGTGCCAGCAGCTTAGGTGGCGGGAGGGCCCGGTTCAATGAGCAGTTCTTC. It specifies CASSLGGGRARFNEQFF.

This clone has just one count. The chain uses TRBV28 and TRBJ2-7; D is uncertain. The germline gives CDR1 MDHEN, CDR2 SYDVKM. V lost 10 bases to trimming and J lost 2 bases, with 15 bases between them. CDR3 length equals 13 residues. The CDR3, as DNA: TGTGCCATCCGCCCACAGAACGCCTACGAGCAGTACTTC. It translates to CAIRPQNAYEQYF.

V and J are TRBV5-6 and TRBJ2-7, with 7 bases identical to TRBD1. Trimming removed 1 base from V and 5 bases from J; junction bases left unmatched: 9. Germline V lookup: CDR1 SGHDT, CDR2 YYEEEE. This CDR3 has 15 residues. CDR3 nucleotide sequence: TGTGCCAGCAGCTTGACAGGGGCCCGGTTTAACGAGCAGTACTTC. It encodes CASSLTGARFNEQYF.

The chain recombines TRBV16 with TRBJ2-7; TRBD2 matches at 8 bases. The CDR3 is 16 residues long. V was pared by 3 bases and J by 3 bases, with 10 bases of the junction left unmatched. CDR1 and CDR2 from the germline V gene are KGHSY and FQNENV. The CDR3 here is CASSQGLAGVGYEQYF. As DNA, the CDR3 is TGTGCCAGCAGCCAGGGTCTAGCGGGCGTGGGCTACGAGCAGTACTTC.

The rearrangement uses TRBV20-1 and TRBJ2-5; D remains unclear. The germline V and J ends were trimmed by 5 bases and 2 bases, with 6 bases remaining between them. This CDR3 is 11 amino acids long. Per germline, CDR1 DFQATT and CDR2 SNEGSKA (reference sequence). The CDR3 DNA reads TGCAGTGCTGCAGCGCAAGAGACCCAGTACTTC. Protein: CSAAAQETQYF.

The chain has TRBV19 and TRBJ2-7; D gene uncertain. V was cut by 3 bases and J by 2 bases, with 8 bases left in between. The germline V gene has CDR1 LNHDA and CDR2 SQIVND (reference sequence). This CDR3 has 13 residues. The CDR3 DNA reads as TGTGCCAGTAGTATGTTCCTCGCCTACGAGCAGTACTTC. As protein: CASSMFLAYEQYF.

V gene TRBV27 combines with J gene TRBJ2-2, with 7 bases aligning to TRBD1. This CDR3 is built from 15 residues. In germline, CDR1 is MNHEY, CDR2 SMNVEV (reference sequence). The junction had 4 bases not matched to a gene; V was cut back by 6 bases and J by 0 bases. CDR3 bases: TGTGCCAGCAGATCCGGACAGGCGAACACCGGGGAGCTGTTTTTT. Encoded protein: CASRSGQANTGELFF.

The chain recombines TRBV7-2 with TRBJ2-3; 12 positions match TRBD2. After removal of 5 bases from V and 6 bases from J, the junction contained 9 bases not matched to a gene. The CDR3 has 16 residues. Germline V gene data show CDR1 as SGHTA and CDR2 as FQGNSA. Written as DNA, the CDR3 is TGTGCCAGCAGCCCCCGTCTAGCGGGGGGGGGCGATACGCAGTATTTT. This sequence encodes CASSPRLAGGGDTQYF.

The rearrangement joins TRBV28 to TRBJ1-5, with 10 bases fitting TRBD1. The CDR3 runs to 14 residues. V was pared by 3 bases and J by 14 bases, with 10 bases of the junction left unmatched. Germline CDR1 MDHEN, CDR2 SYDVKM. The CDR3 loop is CASSFPDRGTKKHF. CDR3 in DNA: TGTGCCAGCAGTTTCCCGGACAGGGGGACAAAGAAGCATTTT. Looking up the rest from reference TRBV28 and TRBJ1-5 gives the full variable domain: DVKVTQSSRYLVKRTGEKVFLECVQDMDHENMFWYRQDPGLGLRLIYFSYDVKMKEKGDIPEGYSVSREKKERFSLILESASTNQTSMYLCASSFPDRGTKKHFGDGTRLSIL.

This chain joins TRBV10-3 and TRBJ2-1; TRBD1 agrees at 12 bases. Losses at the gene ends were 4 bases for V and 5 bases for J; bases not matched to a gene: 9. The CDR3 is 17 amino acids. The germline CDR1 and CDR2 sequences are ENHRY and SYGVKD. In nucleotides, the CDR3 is TGTGCCATCAGTGGCTGGGACAGGGGGCAACGTGACAATGAGCAGTTCTTC. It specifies CAISGWDRGQRDNEQFF.

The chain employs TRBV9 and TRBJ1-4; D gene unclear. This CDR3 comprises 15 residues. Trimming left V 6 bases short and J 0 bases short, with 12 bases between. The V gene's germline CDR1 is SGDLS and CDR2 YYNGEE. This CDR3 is CASTRGLATNEKLFF. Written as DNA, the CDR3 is TGTGCCAGCACCCGCGGGCTCGCAACTAATGAAAAACTGTTTTTT.

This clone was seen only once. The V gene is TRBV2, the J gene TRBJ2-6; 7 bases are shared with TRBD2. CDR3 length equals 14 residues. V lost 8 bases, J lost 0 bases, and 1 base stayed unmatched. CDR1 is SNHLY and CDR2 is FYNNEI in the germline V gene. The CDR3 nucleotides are TGTGCCAGCGGGGGGGGCTCTGGGGCCAACGTCCTGACTTTC. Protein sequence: CASGGGSGANVLTF. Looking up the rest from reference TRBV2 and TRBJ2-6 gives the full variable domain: EPEVTQTPSHQVTQMGQEVILRCVPISNHLYFYWYRQILGQKVEFLVSFYNNEISEKSEIFDDQFSVERPDGSNFTLKIRSTKLEDSAMYFCASGGGSGANVLTFGAGSRLTVL.

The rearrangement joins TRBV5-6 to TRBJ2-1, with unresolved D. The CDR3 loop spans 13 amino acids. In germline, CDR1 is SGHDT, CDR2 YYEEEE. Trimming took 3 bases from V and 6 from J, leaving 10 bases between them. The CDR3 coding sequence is TGTGCCAGCAGCTCCCTTTTCAGCAATGAGCAGTTCTTC. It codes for CASSSLFSNEQFF.

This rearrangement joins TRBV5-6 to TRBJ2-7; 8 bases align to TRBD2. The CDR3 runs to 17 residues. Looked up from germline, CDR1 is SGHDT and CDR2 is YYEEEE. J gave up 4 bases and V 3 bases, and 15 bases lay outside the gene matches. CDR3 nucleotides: TGTGCCAGCAGCTACCACCCCGGGGGGGCCAGAGGGTACGAGCAGTACTTC. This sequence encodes CASSYHPGGARGYEQYF.